This TCR beta chain was captured by sequencing in a study of cytomegalovirus exposure and HLA in healthy donors. Study results and caveats: Some TCR beta chains (164 of them) were listed as cytomegalovirus-associated. CMV antigen specificity was confirmed in vitro for a few CMV-associated chains. There were several of the most significant clusters that appeared linked to common viral pathogens in a later analysis. The study found most TCR sequences rare, yet found some public TCRs in many donors.

CDR1 and CDR2 (germline): SGDLS, YYNGEE. The ends were cut back, 3 bases at V and 3 bases at J, with 28 bases in the middle. The CDR3 consists of 20 residues. The PCR was carried out with 60 Vbeta primers and 13 Jbeta primers. Sequenced by immunoSEQ multiplex PCR; TCRdb stores in-frame clones only, minus some. The table shows over 100,000 clones, with around 70% occurring only once. For this clone: Its antigen is as yet unknown.

The TCR was taken from a man aged 30 to 39 in good health and CMV-seropositive. The chain combines TRBV9 with TRBJ2-1; perhaps TRBD1 as D (5 bases). What was sequenced was PBMCs. DNA of the CDR3: TGTGCCAGCAGCGAACATAATTCTCCCGTGGGGCAAAAGGGCTACAATGAGCAGTTCTTC. It specifies CASSEHNSPVGQKGYNEQFF.